This is a list of T cell receptor beta chains from one sample in a study of identical twins. TCRdb reprocessed the 5' RACE reads with MiXCR, giving one entry per CDR3 protein. Among around 650,000 distinct CDR3 sequences listed, under 8.5% were seen once. A further study also used this sample, focusing on yellow fever vaccine responses in identical twins.

Sequencing was carried out using PBMCs. These receptors were obtained from a woman aged 18-35 years in good health. Each CDR3 is given with its conserved first and last residue. Fields, in order: CDR3 protein, CDR3 DNA, D gene, V gene, clone size, J gene. A D gene is named only where the DNA matches it firmly. A row's size may be missing; if present it is once, few, many or a size class.

CDR3: CSATLLGFSTDTQYF
DNA: TGCAGTGCTACCCTCCTGGGGTTCAGCACAGATACGCAGTATTTT
D: .
V: TRBV20-1
size: .
J: TRBJ2-3

CDR3: CASLGGFF
DNA: TGTGCCAGCCTGGGAGGGTTCTTC
D: .
V: TRBV25-1
size: .
J: TRBJ2-1

CDR3: CASSGGDSRKETQYF
DNA: TGTGCCAGCAGCGGGGGGGACAGCCGAAAAGAGACCCAGTACTTC
D: .
V: TRBV28
size: few
J: TRBJ2-5

CDR3: CASSPSPNEKLFF
DNA: TGTGCCAGCTCACCTTCGCCTAATGAAAAACTGTTTTTT
D: .
V: TRBV18
size: few
J: TRBJ1-4

CDR3: CAIRGTSGSTDTQYF
DNA: TGTGCCATCAGGGGGACTAGCGGAAGCACAGATACGCAGTATTTT
D: TRBD2
V: TRBV10-3
size: many
J: TRBJ2-3

CDR3: CASSYSVANTEAFF
DNA: TGTGCCAGCAGTTACTCGGTAGCGAACACTGAAGCTTTCTTT
D: .
V: TRBV6-5
size: many
J: TRBJ1-1

CDR3: CASEGTSNTGELFF
DNA: TGTGCCAGCGAGGGGACATCGAACACCGGGGAGCTGTTTTTT
D: .
V: TRBV9
size: .
J: TRBJ2-2

CDR3: CSAKTSGILRGSYNEQFF
DNA: TGCAGTGCTAAGACTAGCGGGATCCTCCGGGGCTCCTACAATGAGCAGTTCTTC
D: TRBD2
V: TRBV20-1
size: few
J: TRBJ2-1

CDR3: CASSAGTSGGDNEQFF
DNA: TGCGCCAGCAGCGCCGGGACTAGCGGGGGCGACAATGAGCAGTTCTTC
D: TRBD2
V: TRBV5-1
size: few
J: TRBJ2-1

CDR3: CASSYRDSGKNIQYF
DNA: TGTGCCAGCAGCTACCGGGACAGTGGCAAAAACATTCAGTACTTC
D: TRBD1
V: TRBV7-9
size: .
J: TRBJ2-4

CDR3: CASSYPGLAGENNEQFF
DNA: TGTGCCAGCAGCTACCCGGGACTAGCGGGGGAGAACAATGAGCAGTTCTTC
D: .
V: TRBV3-2
size: few
J: TRBJ2-1

CDR3: CASRGYLYGYTF
DNA: TGCGCCAGCAGAGGATACCTCTATGGCTACACCTTC
D: .
V: TRBV5-1
size: .
J: TRBJ1-2

CDR3: CASSPRRDRARLYEQYF
DNA: TGTGCCAGCAGCCCAAGGCGCGACAGGGCAAGATTGTACGAGCAGTACTTC
D: TRBD1
V: TRBV7-8
size: .
J: TRBJ2-7

CDR3: CASSPLQGGLHNEQFF
DNA: TGTGCCAGCTCACCGCTTCAGGGGGGTTTGCACAATGAGCAGTTCTTC
D: .
V: TRBV18
size: .
J: TRBJ2-1

CDR3: CASSLDGALNQPQHF
DNA: TGTGCCAGCAGCTTAGATGGGGCCCTCAATCAGCCCCAGCATTTT
D: .
V: TRBV7-2
size: .
J: TRBJ1-5

CDR3: CASSYPGEGVETQYF
DNA: TGTGCCAGCAGCTACCCCGGTGAGGGAGTTGAGACCCAGTACTTC
D: .
V: TRBV7-9
size: many
J: TRBJ2-5

CDR3: CASSLDLLAGVYEQFF
DNA: TGTGCCAGCAGCTTAGATCTACTAGCGGGGGTGTATGAGCAGTTCTTC
D: TRBD2
V: TRBV11-2
size: few
J: TRBJ2-1

CDR3: CASSFSGGALTDTQYF
DNA: TGTGCCAGCAGCTTTAGCGGGGGGGCGTTGACAGATACGCAGTATTTT
D: TRBD2
V: TRBV7-9
size: .
J: TRBJ2-3

CDR3: CASRQDRDPRETQYF
DNA: TGTGCCAGCAGGCAGGACCGGGACCCAAGGGAGACCCAGTACTTC
D: .
V: TRBV12-3/TRBV12-4
size: many
J: TRBJ2-5

CDR3: CASSFVQGAPDTQYF
DNA: TGTGCCAGCAGCTTTGTACAGGGGGCCCCAGATACGCAGTATTTT
D: TRBD1
V: TRBV7-9
size: many
J: TRBJ2-3

CDR3: CASSLAGVGSNEQFF
DNA: TGTGCCAGCAGCTTAGCGGGAGTCGGTAGCAATGAGCAGTTCTTC
D: .
V: TRBV7-2
size: many
J: TRBJ2-1

CDR3: CASSGPGQGGMNTEAFF
DNA: TGCGCCAGCAGCGGGCCGGGACAGGGAGGAATGAACACTGAAGCTTTCTTT
D: TRBD1
V: TRBV5-1
size: .
J: TRBJ1-1

CDR3: CASSLGMRSGSYQETQYF
DNA: TGCGCCAGCAGCTTGGGGATGAGGAGCGGGAGCTACCAAGAGACCCAGTACTTC
D: TRBD2
V: TRBV5-1
size: few
J: TRBJ2-5

CDR3: CASSPRDPDTGELFF
DNA: TGCGCCAGCAGCCCCCGGGACCCAGACACCGGGGAGCTGTTTTTT
D: .
V: TRBV5-1
size: .
J: TRBJ2-2

CDR3: CASSLSAGGYNEQFF
DNA: TGTGCCAGCAGCTTGAGTGCGGGGGGATACAATGAGCAGTTCTTC
D: TRBD2
V: TRBV7-7
size: many
J: TRBJ2-1

CDR3: CAISEGLSNQPQHF
DNA: TGTGCCATCAGTGAAGGCCTTAGCAATCAGCCCCAGCATTTT
D: .
V: TRBV10-3
size: .
J: TRBJ1-5

CDR3: CATSDRRLTTGELFF
DNA: TGTGCCACCAGTGATCGGAGACTAACCACCGGGGAGCTGTTTTTT
D: .
V: TRBV24-1
size: few
J: TRBJ2-2

CDR3: CASTPVIAGYTDTQYF
DNA: TGTGCCAGCACCCCGGTGATAGCGGGGTACACAGATACGCAGTATTTT
D: TRBD2
V: TRBV28
size: .
J: TRBJ2-3

CDR3: CATGQPSYNEQFF
DNA: TGTGCCACCGGACAGCCTTCCTACAATGAGCAGTTCTTC
D: .
V: TRBV15
size: few
J: TRBJ2-1

CDR3: CASRETGMSNQLQHF
DNA: TGCGCCAGCAGGGAAACAGGGATGAGCAATCAGCTCCAGCATTTT
D: .
V: TRBV4-1
size: many
J: TRBJ1-5

CDR3: CASSRTLAGKNTGELFF
DNA: TGTGCCAGCAGCCGAACTTTAGCGGGGAAGAACACCGGGGAGCTGTTTTTT
D: TRBD2
V: TRBV11-3
size: few
J: TRBJ2-2

CDR3: CASSSNTGNREKLFF
DNA: TGTGCCAGCAGCTCCAATACAGGGAATCGCGAAAAACTGTTTTTT
D: .
V: TRBV12-3/TRBV12-4
size: many
J: TRBJ1-4

CDR3: CASMVTSSSYEQYF
DNA: TGTGCCAGCATGGTGACTAGCAGCTCCTACGAGCAGTACTTC
D: TRBD2
V: TRBV2
size: few
J: TRBJ2-7

CDR3: CASSGAWSGAYNEQFF
DNA: TGTGCCAGCAGCGGTGCGTGGAGCGGGGCCTACAATGAGCAGTTCTTC
D: TRBD2
V: TRBV9
size: few
J: TRBJ2-1

CDR3: CASSLGAGKETQYF
DNA: TGCGCCAGCAGCTTGGGTGCAGGAAAAGAGACCCAGTACTTC
D: .
V: TRBV5-1
size: .
J: TRBJ2-5

CDR3: CSVDAARSNQPQHF
DNA: TGCAGCGTTGATGCTGCACGGAGCAATCAGCCCCAGCATTTT
D: .
V: TRBV29-1
size: few
J: TRBJ1-5

CDR3: CASTGTVRLVYNEQFF
DNA: TGTGCCAGCACCGGGACAGTACGATTAGTCTACAATGAGCAGTTCTTC
D: TRBD1
V: TRBV6-1
size: few
J: TRBJ2-1

CDR3: CATSRDQDTYEQYF
DNA: TGTGCCACCAGCAGAGATCAGGACACTTACGAGCAGTACTTC
D: .
V: TRBV15
size: many
J: TRBJ2-7

CDR3: CASSAGTEYNEQFF
DNA: TGTGCCAGCAGTGCCGGGACAGAGTACAATGAGCAGTTCTTC
D: TRBD1
V: TRBV12-3/TRBV12-4
size: many
J: TRBJ2-1

CDR3: CATSGGGRAGAEDTQYF
DNA: TGTGCCACCAGTGGCGGCGGGAGGGCCGGAGCAGAAGATACGCAGTATTTT
D: TRBD2
V: TRBV24-1
size: .
J: TRBJ2-3

CDR3: CASSRERSPLHF
DNA: TGTGCCAGCAGCAGGGAACGCTCACCCCTCCACTTT
D: .
V: TRBV25-1
size: few
J: TRBJ1-6

CDR3: CSVEVAGGLSSYNEQFF
DNA: TGCAGCGTTGAGGTAGCGGGAGGTCTGAGCTCCTACAATGAGCAGTTCTTC
D: TRBD2
V: TRBV29-1
size: .
J: TRBJ2-1

CDR3: CSAHRAYRVFPTDTQYF
DNA: TGCAGTGCCCATCGGGCATACAGGGTCTTCCCCACAGATACGCAGTATTTT
D: .
V: TRBV20-1
size: .
J: TRBJ2-3

CDR3: CASSTRTGEYEKLFF
DNA: TGTGCCAGCAGCACCAGGACAGGAGAATATGAAAAACTGTTTTTT
D: TRBD1
V: TRBV7-9
size: many
J: TRBJ1-4

CDR3: CASSGSTSGRNEQFF
DNA: TGCGCCAGCAGTGGTAGCACTAGCGGGAGAAATGAGCAGTTCTTC
D: TRBD2
V: TRBV10-1
size: many
J: TRBJ2-1

CDR3: CAIRTLAGGDTQYF
DNA: TGTGCCATCAGGACACTAGCGGGAGGGGATACGCAGTATTTT
D: TRBD2
V: TRBV10-3
size: few
J: TRBJ2-3

CDR3: CASSYDPWGETQYF
DNA: TGTGCCAGCAGTTACGATCCCTGGGGAGAGACCCAGTACTTC
D: .
V: TRBV6-5
size: many
J: TRBJ2-5

CDR3: CASSQDFGGLGTQYF
DNA: TGCGCCAGCAGCCAAGATTTTGGGGGCCTGGGGACCCAGTACTTC
D: .
V: TRBV4-1
size: few
J: TRBJ2-5

CDR3: CSARRGSYEQYF
DNA: TGCAGCGCACGACGGGGCTCCTACGAGCAGTACTTC
D: .
V: TRBV29-1
size: many
J: TRBJ2-7

CDR3: CASSSPDTVAKNIQYF
DNA: TGTGCCAGCAGTTCGCCCGACACGGTAGCCAAAAACATTCAGTACTTC
D: .
V: TRBV27
size: many
J: TRBJ2-4

CDR3: CASSLGRDYGETQYF
DNA: TGTGCCAGCAGCTTAGGCCGGGACTATGGGGAGACCCAGTACTTC
D: TRBD2
V: TRBV7-8
size: many
J: TRBJ2-5

CDR3: CASSQKGTGVHYGYTF
DNA: TGTGCCAGCAGCCAAAAGGGGACAGGGGTTCACTATGGCTACACCTTC
D: TRBD1
V: TRBV16
size: .
J: TRBJ1-2

CDR3: CASSREGGTLNYGYTF
DNA: TGCGCCAGCAGCCGCGAGGGGGGGACACTAAACTATGGCTACACCTTC
D: .
V: TRBV4-1
size: many
J: TRBJ1-2

CDR3: CASSLTSGVSGANVLTF
DNA: TGCGCCAGCAGCTTGACTAGCGGGGTTTCTGGGGCCAACGTCCTGACTTTC
D: TRBD2
V: TRBV5-1
size: .
J: TRBJ2-6

CDR3: CASSLVAGGFGETQYF
DNA: TGTGCCAGCAGCTTAGTGGCGGGGGGCTTCGGAGAGACCCAGTACTTC
D: TRBD2
V: TRBV7-6
size: .
J: TRBJ2-5